Listed below are T cell receptor beta chains from one sample, sequenced in a study of blood T cell repertoires in COVID-19. Sequencing used immunoSEQ multiplex PCR; TCRdb keeps in-frame clones, though not all of them. The sample lists under 45,000 clones, over 90% occurring once. What was sequenced was peripheral blood. All receptors derive from a man aged 55-75 years with active or convalescent COVID-19. The CDR3 runs from the conserved cysteine through the conserved F or W. A D gene is named only where the DNA matches it firmly. Clone size is given for some rows only: seen once, a few or many times, or a class if the clone is expanded.

j_call	d_call	v_call	clone_size	cdr3_aa	cdr3_nt
TRBJ2-7	TRBD1	TRBV11-2	NA	CASSAGTAYSYEQYF	TGTGCCAGCAGCGCCGGGACAGCATATTCCTACGAGCAGTACTTC
TRBJ1-1	NA	TRBV19	NA	CASSIRGLRNTEAFF	TGTGCCAGTAGTATCCGAGGGCTTAGGAACACTGAAGCTTTCTTT
TRBJ1-4	NA	TRBV4-2	NA	CASSRPFQGPNEKLFF	TGTGCCAGCAGCCGCCCGTTTCAGGGGCCTAATGAAAAACTGTTTTTT
TRBJ2-3	TRBD2	TRBV20-1	NA	CSASGTSFHTQYF	TGCAGTGCTAGTGGGACTAGCTTCCATACGCAGTATTTT
TRBJ1-6	NA	TRBV5-1	NA	CASSLYPGRGDSPLHF	TGCGCCAGCAGCTTGTATCCGGGACGGGGGGATTCACCCCTCCACTTT
TRBJ1-2	TRBD1	TRBV29-1	NA	CSVTPGDRGNYGYTF	TGCAGCGTCACGCCGGGGGACAGGGGGAACTATGGCTACACCTTC
TRBJ1-4	TRBD1	TRBV28	NA	CASSSPAGGDEKLFF	TGTGCCAGCAGCTCCCCCGCAGGGGGCGATGAAAAACTGTTTTTT
TRBJ1-1	NA	TRBV29-1	NA	CSVYTAEAFF	TGCAGCGTGTATACTGCTGAAGCTTTCTTT
TRBJ2-1	TRBD2	TRBV7-3	few	CASSLFSGLLAGDEDEQFF	TGTGCCAGCAGCTTATTCTCCGGGCTACTAGCGGGAGATGAGGATGAGCAGTTCTTC
TRBJ2-1	TRBD1	TRBV24-1	many	CATSQQGKANEQFF	TGTGCCACCAGTCAACAGGGGAAGGCCAATGAGCAGTTCTTC
TRBJ2-5	NA	TRBV7-9	NA	CASSLGGGIETQYF	TGTGCCAGCAGCTTAGGAGGAGGGATAGAGACCCAGTACTTC
TRBJ2-1	NA	TRBV5-3	NA	CARSLGLLKGNEQFF	TGTGCCAGAAGCTTGGGCTTACTGAAGGGGAATGAGCAGTTCTTC
TRBJ1-1	NA	TRBV4-3	NA	CASSQDPRGNEAFF	TGCGCCAGCAGCCAAGATCCTAGGGGAAATGAAGCTTTCTTT
TRBJ2-6	NA	TRBV20-1	NA	CSARASGANVLTF	TGCAGTGCTCGTGCTTCTGGGGCCAACGTCCTGACTTTC
TRBJ1-2	NA	TRBV6-1	few	CASSEVWTDNYGYTF	TGTGCCAGCAGTGAAGTATGGACAGACAACTATGGCTACACCTTC
TRBJ1-2	NA	TRBV4-3	NA	CASSQDMMKRDYGYTF	TGCGCCAGCAGCCAAGATATGATGAAACGGGACTATGGCTACACCTTC
TRBJ1-5	TRBD1	TRBV19	once	CASSLTGVQPQHF	TGTGCCAGTAGCCTGACAGGGGTTCAGCCCCAGCATTTT
TRBJ1-5	TRBD1	TRBV9	NA	CASSVGQGGDQPQHF	TGTGCCAGCAGCGTAGGACAGGGCGGGGATCAGCCCCAGCATTTT
TRBJ2-7	NA	TRBV2	NA	CASAPPRSEQTYEQYF	TGTGCCAGCGCACCCCCCCGTAGTGAACAGACCTACGAGCAGTACTTC
TRBJ1-4	NA	TRBV5-1	NA	CASSLVSGSGEKLFF	TGCGCCAGCAGCTTGGTTAGCGGGAGTGGAGAAAAACTGTTTTTT
TRBJ1-2	NA	TRBV24-1	NA	CATSGVDKGQSGGYTF	TGTGCCACCAGTGGTGTTGATAAGGGACAATCCGGTGGCTACACCTTC
TRBJ1-5	NA	TRBV18	NA	CASSTGGPGNQPQHF	TGTGCCAGCTCGACAGGAGGCCCCGGCAATCAGCCCCAGCATTTT
TRBJ2-7	NA	TRBV18	NA	CASSSSYEQYF	TGTGCCAGCTCCAGCTCCTACGAGCAGTACTTC
TRBJ2-1	NA	TRBV9	NA	CASSMVAQNNEQFF	TGTGCCAGCAGTATGGTAGCGCAAAACAATGAGCAGTTCTTC
TRBJ1-1	NA	TRBV4-3	NA	CASSQDGGRGTEAFF	TGCGCCAGCAGCCAAGATGGGGGGAGGGGGACTGAAGCTTTCTTT
TRBJ1-2	NA	TRBV14	NA	CASSQDLRGRSYGYTF	TGTGCCAGCAGCCAAGATCTCCGGGGAAGGAGCTATGGCTACACCTTC
TRBJ1-1	TRBD1	TRBV7-8	NA	CASTFGQGRAEAFF	TGTGCCAGCACCTTCGGACAGGGCAGGGCTGAAGCTTTCTTT
TRBJ1-2	NA	TRBV9	few	CASSVVTGLGYTF	TGTGCCAGCAGCGTAGTAACAGGGCTAGGCTACACCTTC
TRBJ1-1	NA	TRBV6-6	NA	CASSFDTEAFF	TGTGCCAGCAGTTTCGACACTGAAGCTTTCTTT
TRBJ1-1	TRBD1	TRBV14	NA	CASSKERGQGAFF	TGTGCCAGCAGCAAAGAGAGGGGGCAAGGGGCTTTCTTT
TRBJ2-2	TRBD1	TRBV2	NA	CASSRTGSNTGELFF	TGTGCCAGCTCTAGGACAGGTTCGAACACCGGGGAGCTGTTTTTT
TRBJ2-7	TRBD2	TRBV30	NA	CAWSGLAGNEQYF	TGTGCCTGGAGTGGACTAGCGGGAAACGAGCAGTACTTC
TRBJ2-6	TRBD1	TRBV10-3	NA	CAISGGQGDSGANVLTF	TGTGCCATCAGTGGGGGACAGGGGGATTCCGGGGCCAACGTCCTGACTTTC
TRBJ2-2	NA	TRBV5-1	NA	CASSLGSGLNTGELFF	TGCGCCAGCAGCTTGGGGTCGGGGTTGAACACCGGGGAGCTGTTTTTT
TRBJ1-6	NA	TRBV28	NA	CASSLAGEGNSPLHF	TGTGCCAGCAGTTTGGCGGGGGAGGGGAATTCACCCCTCCACTTT
TRBJ1-5	NA	TRBV18	NA	CASSPGEGNQPQHF	TGTGCCAGCTCACCCGGAGAAGGCAATCAGCCCCAGCATTTT
TRBJ1-1	NA	TRBV2	once	CASSVRQVNTEAFF	TGTGCCAGCAGTGTCCGTCAGGTCAACACTGAAGCTTTCTTT
TRBJ2-3	NA	TRBV27	once	CASSLSGRTDTQYF	TGTGCCAGCAGTTTAAGCGGCCGCACAGATACGCAGTATTTT
TRBJ2-1	TRBD1	TRBV10-2	NA	CASSRDRENEQFF	TGCGCCAGCAGTCGGGACAGGGAAAATGAGCAGTTCTTC
TRBJ2-7	TRBD2	TRBV19	once	CASRTLAGGQSEQYF	TGTGCCAGTAGGACATTAGCGGGAGGGCAAAGCGAGCAGTACTTC
TRBJ1-2	NA	TRBV2	NA	CASSVRQKDTF	TGTGCCAGCAGTGTTCGACAAAAAGACACCTTC